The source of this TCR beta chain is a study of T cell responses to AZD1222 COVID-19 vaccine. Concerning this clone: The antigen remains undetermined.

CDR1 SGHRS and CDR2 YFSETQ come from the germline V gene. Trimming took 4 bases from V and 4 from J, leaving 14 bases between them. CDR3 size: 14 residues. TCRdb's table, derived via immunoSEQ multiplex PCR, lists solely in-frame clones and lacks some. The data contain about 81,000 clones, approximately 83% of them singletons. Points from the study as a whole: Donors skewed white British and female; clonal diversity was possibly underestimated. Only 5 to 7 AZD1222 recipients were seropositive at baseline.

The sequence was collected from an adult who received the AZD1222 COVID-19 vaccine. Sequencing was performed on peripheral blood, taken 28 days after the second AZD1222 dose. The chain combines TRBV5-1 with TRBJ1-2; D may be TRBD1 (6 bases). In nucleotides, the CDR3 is TGCGCCAGCAGCACAGAACAGGGCAGCTATGGCTACACCTTC. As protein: CASSTEQGSYGYTF.